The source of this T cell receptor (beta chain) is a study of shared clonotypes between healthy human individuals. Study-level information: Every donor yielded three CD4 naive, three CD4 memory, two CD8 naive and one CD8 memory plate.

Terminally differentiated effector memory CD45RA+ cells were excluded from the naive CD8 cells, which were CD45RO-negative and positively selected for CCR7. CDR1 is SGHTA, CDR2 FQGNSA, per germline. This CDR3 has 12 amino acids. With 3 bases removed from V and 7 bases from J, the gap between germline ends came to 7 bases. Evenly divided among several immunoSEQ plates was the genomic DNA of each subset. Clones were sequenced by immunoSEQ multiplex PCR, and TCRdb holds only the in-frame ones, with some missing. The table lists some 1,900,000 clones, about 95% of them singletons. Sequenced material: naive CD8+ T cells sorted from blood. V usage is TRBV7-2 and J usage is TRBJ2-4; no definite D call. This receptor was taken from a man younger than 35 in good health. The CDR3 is CASSFPANIQYF. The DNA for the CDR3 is TGTGCCAGCAGCTTCCCGGCGAACATTCAGTACTTC. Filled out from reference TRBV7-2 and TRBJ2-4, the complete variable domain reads GAGVSQSPSNKVTEKGKDVELRCDPISGHTALYWYRQSLGQGLEFLIYFQGNSAPDKSGLPSDRFSAERTGGSVSTLTIQRTQQEDSAVYLCASSFPANIQYFGAGTRLSVL.